Listed here are 5 T cell receptor beta chains from one sample, sequenced in a study of T cells in women clearing cervical HPV infection. The table came from immunoSEQ multiplex PCR; TCRdb's copy has only in-frame clones and leaves some out. The table lists 28,000 or so clones. The sample was blood buffy coat. These receptor sequences come from a woman aged 18 to 75 with a cervical HPV16 infection that either progressed to CIN3+ or cleared (not recorded which).

Comment on this clone: The read gets to within 3 residues of the CDR3 end, and the germline J gene fills in the rest. The V gene is TRBV6-1, the J gene TRBJ2-7; 11 bases align to TRBD2. The germline V gene has CDR1 MNHNS and CDR2 SASEGT. V dropped 2 bases and J dropped 6; count of bases not matched to a gene: 12. The CDR3 length is 17 residues. The sequenced part of the CDR3 DNA is TGTGCCAGCAGTGAACCCACCGCCACTAGCGGGGGAACCGAG. Translated, it gives CASSEPTATSGGTE. The entire CDR3 is CASSEPTATSGGTEQYF.

Turning to this clone: With the read ending 3 residues before the CDR3 end, the germline J gene is used to fill in that end. The chain joins TRBV19 to TRBJ1-2; no clear D. V lost 7 bases to trimming and J lost 0 bases, with 9 bases between them. Germline CDR1 LNHDA, CDR2 SQIVND (reference sequence). This CDR3 spans 13 amino acids. Incomplete CDR3 DNA: TGTGCCAGTACAAGGGCAGCTAACTATGGC. Its translation is CASTRAANYG. The CDR3, in full, reads CASTRAANYGYTF. The full variable domain, its missing parts supplied by reference TRBV19 and TRBJ1-2, is DGGITQSPKYLFRKEGQNVTLSCEQNLNHDAMYWYRQDPGQGLRLIYYSQIVNDFQKGDIAEGYSVSREKKESFPLTVTSAQKNPTAFYLCASTRAANYGYTFGSGTRLTVV.

A note on this clone: The CDR3 end falls 3 residues outside the read, so it is completed with the germline J gene. The chain joins TRBV5-1 to TRBJ1-2; D may be TRBD1 (6 bases). Looked up from germline, CDR1 is SGHRS and CDR2 is YFSETQ. V was clipped by 3 bases and J by 4 bases, with 10 bases between them. The CDR3 spans 13 residues. CDR3 sequence: CASSYTDSYGYTF. The sequenced CDR3 bases are TGCGCCAGCAGCTATACGGACAGCTATGGC.

On this clone itself: With the read ending 3 residues before the CDR3 end, the germline J gene is used to fill in that end. The genes are TRBV18 and TRBJ1-1; 10 nucleotides agree with TRBD1. Germline assignment: CDR1 KGHSH and CDR2 LQKENI. The CDR3 runs 15 residues. The V gene end was trimmed by 6 bases and the J gene end by 3 bases; junction bases not matched to a gene: 7. The CDR3 bases that were read are TGTGCCAGCTCTCGACAGGGGGCGGGGGACACTGAA. Residues: CASSRQGAGDTE. The complete CDR3 protein is CASSRQGAGDTEAFF.

A remark on this clone: The missing CDR3 end, 3 residues past where the read stops, is filled in from the germline J gene. The chain links TRBV14 to TRBJ2-7, with D possibly TRBD2 on 5 matching bases. Germline lookup yields CDR1 SGHDN and CDR2 FVKESK. V was pared by 5 bases and J by 0 bases, with 11 bases between. This CDR3 has 14 amino acids. The DNA read from the CDR3 is TGTGCCAGCAGCTTTTACGGGGACTCCTACGAG. It yields the protein CASSFYGDSYE. The CDR3 in full is CASSFYGDSYEQYF.